The clone carrying this T cell receptor beta chain has ten or more counts. Its specificity is unknown. This sample was included in a study of CD8+CD57+ T cells in acquired aplastic anemia. Study background: Sorted cells (CD4+ and CD8+) yielded DNA amounts that averaged approximately 3.1 ug. Healthy donor sequencing depth: some 10 million CD4+, some 11 million CD8+ reads.

Study-wide results and limits: Patients and controls shared over 25 CD8+ CDR3 sequences, highly expressed in patients.

Genomic DNA was employed as the template in profiling TCR beta VDJ and CDR3. Using its own MiXCR run on the reads, TCRdb lists one record per CDR3 protein. Here the sample spans 180,000 or so distinct CDR3 sequences, around 45% being singletons. V lost 2 bases and J 4 bases, leaving 14 bases between the germline ends. Germline CDR1 and CDR2: SGHAT and FQNNGV. CDR3 length equals 15 residues. The sequencing sample was made of sorted CD4+, CD8+, or CD8+CD57+ T cells (not recorded which) from PBMCs. The chain combines TRBV11-2 with TRBJ1-2; D might be TRBD1 (6 bases). This clonotype was obtained from a human donor in good health. This CDR3 is CASSLRAGAPYGYTF. As DNA, the CDR3 is TGTGCCAGCAGCTTACGCGCGGGGGCCCCCTATGGCTACACCTTC.